The table lists the clone carrying this T cell receptor beta chain with many counts. Its antigen is unknown. The data stem from a study of identical twins. Study-level points and caveats: Conclusions came from cross-sectional statistical analysis, not from following the same donors.

J gave up 3 bases and V 3 bases, and 4 bases lay outside the gene matches. The CDR3 covers 14 residues. TCRdb itself ran the 5' RACE reads through MiXCR, one entry per CDR3 protein. Of some 190,000 distinct CDR3 sequences in the sample, about a sixth were seen once. In addition, the sample was reused for a study of T cells expressing NK-cell markers. Per that paper: What restricted sorting to alpha-beta TCR T cells in several experiments was an anti-gamma-delta TCR antibody. The study found dominant NKG2C+ clonotypes at about 1.0-7.5% of CD8+ T cells in about 6 donors. In several donors, these clonotypes also led the CD3+CD56-NKG2C+ fraction.

Material: CD8+ T cells sorted from blood. The sequence was obtained from a woman between 18 and 30 years old in good health. The genes are TRBV12-3 or TRBV12-4 and TRBJ1-1; 7 nucleotides agree with TRBD1. This CDR3 is CASSFYQGDTEAFF. The CDR3 nucleotides are TGTGCCAGCAGTTTCTACCAGGGGGACACTGAAGCTTTCTTT.